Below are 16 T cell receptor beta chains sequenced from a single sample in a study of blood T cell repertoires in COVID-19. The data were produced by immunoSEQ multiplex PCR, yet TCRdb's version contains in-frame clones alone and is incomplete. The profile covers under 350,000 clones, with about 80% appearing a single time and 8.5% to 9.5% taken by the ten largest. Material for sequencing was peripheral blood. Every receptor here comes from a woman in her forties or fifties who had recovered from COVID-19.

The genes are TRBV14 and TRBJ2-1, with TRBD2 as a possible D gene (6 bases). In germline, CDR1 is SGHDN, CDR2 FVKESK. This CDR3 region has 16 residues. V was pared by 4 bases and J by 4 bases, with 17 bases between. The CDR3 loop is CASSRKPMGTYNEQFF. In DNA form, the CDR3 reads TGTGCCAGCAGCCGCAAGCCCATGGGGACTTACAATGAGCAGTTCTTC.

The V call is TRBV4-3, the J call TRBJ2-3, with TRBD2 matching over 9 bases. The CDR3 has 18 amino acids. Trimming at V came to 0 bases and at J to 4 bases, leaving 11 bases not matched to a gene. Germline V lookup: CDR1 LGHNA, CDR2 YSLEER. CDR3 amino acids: CASSQERAGGPVADTQYF. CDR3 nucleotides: TGCGCCAGCAGCCAAGAGCGGGCGGGGGGGCCGGTCGCAGATACGCAGTATTTT.

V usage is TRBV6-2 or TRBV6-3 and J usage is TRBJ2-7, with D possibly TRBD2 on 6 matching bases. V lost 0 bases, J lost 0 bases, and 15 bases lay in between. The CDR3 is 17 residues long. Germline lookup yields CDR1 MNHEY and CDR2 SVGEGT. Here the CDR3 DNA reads TGTGCCAGCAGTTACTCTTTAGGCGGGACTGGCTCCTACGAGCAGTACTTC. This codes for CASSYSLGGTGSYEQYF.

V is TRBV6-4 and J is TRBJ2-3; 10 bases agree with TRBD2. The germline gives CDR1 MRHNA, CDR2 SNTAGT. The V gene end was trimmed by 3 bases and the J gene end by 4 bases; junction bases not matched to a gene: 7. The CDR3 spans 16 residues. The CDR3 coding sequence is TGTGCCAGCAGTGAACAGAGCGGGGGGGGCCCAGATACGCAGTATTTT. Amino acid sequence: CASSEQSGGGPDTQYF.

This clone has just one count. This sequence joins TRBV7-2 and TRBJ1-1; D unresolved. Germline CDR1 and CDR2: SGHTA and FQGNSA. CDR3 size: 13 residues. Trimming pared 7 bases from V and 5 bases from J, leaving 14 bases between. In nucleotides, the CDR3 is TGTGCCAGCACCCACCGGTTCACTACTGAAGCTTTCTTT. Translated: CASTHRFTTEAFF.

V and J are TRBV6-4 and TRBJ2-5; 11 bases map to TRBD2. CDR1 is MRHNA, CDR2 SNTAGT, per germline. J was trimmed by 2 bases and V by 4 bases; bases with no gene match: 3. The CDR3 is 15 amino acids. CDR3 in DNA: TGTGCCAGCAGTGTCTCTAGCGGGGGGCAAGAGACCCAGTACTTC. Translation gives CASSVSSGGQETQYF.

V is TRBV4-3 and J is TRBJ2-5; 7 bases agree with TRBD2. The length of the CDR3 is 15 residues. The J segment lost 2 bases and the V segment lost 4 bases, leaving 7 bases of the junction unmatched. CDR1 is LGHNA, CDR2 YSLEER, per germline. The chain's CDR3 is CASSPGLGAQETQYF. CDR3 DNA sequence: TGCGCCAGCAGCCCCGGACTAGGAGCTCAAGAGACCCAGTACTTC.

CDR3 DNA sequence: TGTGCCAGCAGCTTACCCAGGGTAGACACTGAAGCTTTCTTT. Protein sequence: CASSLPRVDTEAFF. V usage is TRBV5-8 and J usage is TRBJ1-1; TRBD1 is a possible D gene (5 bases). Per the germline V gene, CDR1 is SGHTS and CDR2 is YDEGEE. This CDR3 spans 14 amino acids. The V end was cut by 2 bases, the J end by 3 bases, with 11 bases between.

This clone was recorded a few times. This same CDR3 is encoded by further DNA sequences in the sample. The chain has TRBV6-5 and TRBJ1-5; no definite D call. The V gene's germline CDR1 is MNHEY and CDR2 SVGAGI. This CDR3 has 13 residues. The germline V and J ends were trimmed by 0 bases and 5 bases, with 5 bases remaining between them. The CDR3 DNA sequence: TGTGCCAGCAGTTACTCCAGGTATCAGCCCCAGCATTTT. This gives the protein CASSYSRYQPQHF.

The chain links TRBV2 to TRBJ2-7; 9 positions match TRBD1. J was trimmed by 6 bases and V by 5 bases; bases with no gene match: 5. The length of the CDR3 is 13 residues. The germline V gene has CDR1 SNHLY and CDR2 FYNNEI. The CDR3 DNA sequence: TGTGCCAGCAGTTTACAGGGGGCACGCGAGCAGTACTTC. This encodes CASSLQGAREQYF. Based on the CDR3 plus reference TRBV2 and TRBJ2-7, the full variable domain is EPEVTQTPSHQVTQMGQEVILRCVPISNHLYFYWYRQILGQKVEFLVSFYNNEISEKSEIFDDQFSVERPDGSNFTLKIRSTKLEDSAMYFCASSLQGAREQYFGPGTRLTVT.

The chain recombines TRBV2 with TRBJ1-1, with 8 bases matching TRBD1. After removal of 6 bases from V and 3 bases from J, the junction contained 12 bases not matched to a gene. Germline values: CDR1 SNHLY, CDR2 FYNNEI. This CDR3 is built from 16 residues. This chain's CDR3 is CASSSRGHPPDTEAFF. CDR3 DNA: TGTGCCAGCAGCTCCAGGGGGCATCCCCCGGACACTGAAGCTTTCTTT.

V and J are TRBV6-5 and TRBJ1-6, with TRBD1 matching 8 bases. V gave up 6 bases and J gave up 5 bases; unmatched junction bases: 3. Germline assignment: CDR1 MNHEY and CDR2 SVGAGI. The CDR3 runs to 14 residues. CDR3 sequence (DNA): TGTGCCAGCAGATCGGGACAGGATAATTCACCCCTCCACTTT. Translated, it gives CASRSGQDNSPLHF.

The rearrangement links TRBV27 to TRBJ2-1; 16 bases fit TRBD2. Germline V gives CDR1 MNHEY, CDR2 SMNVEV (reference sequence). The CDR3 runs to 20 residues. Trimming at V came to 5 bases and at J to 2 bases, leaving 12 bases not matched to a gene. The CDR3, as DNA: TGTGCCAGCAGTCTAGGGACTAGCGGGAGGGTGGGGAGCACCTACAATGAGCAGTTCTTC. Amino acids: CASSLGTSGRVGSTYNEQFF.

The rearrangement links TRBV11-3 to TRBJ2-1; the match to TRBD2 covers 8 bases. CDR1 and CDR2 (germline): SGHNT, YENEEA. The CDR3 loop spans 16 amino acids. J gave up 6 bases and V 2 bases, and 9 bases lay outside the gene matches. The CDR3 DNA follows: TGTGCCAGCAGCTTAACAGCGGGAGTTGCGGGCAATGAGCAGTTCTTC. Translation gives CASSLTAGVAGNEQFF.

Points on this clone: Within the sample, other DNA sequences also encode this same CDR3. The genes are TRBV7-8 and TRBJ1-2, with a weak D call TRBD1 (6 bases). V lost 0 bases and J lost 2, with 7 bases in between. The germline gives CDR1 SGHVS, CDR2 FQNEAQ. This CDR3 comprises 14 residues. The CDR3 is CASSLATGNYGYTF. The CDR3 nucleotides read TGTGCCAGCAGCTTAGCCACAGGGAACTATGGCTACACCTTC.

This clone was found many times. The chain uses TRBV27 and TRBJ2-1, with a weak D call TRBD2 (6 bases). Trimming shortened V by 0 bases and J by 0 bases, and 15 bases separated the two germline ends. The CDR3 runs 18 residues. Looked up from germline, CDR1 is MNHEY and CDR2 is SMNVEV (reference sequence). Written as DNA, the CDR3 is TGTGCCAGCAGTTTATCGGCTAGCGCCATCAGCTCCTACAATGAGCAGTTCTTC. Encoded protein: CASSLSASAISSYNEQFF.